The 22 T cell receptor beta chains presented below share a single source sample, sequenced in a study of CD8+ T cells in alopecia areata. Treatment here: oral pan-JAK inhibitor, 5-10 mg twice daily. In each case, RNA was isolated and then reverse transcribed into cDNA as the sequencing template. The data were produced by immunoSEQ multiplex PCR, yet TCRdb's version contains in-frame clones alone and is incomplete. The sample contains about 190,000 clones, approximately 56% of which appear only once. The starting material was CD4+ T cells sorted from blood, obtained at week 4, from a patient treated with tofacitinib. Receptors were obtained from a human donor with alopecia areata.

In this sample, this clone turned up many times. This sequence joins TRBV28 and TRBJ2-3, with 7 bases identical to TRBD2. This CDR3 has 17 residues. The J segment lost 5 bases and the V segment lost 5 bases, leaving 16 bases of the junction unmatched. The germline gives CDR1 MDHEN, CDR2 SYDVKM. This CDR3 reads CASSPLTGGMVIDTQYF. In DNA, the CDR3 is TGTGCCAGCAGTCCCCTGACGGGAGGAATGGTTATAGATACGCAGTATTTT.

This clone was picked up a small number of times. The rearrangement links TRBV29-1 to TRBJ2-6; D is uncertain. The germline V and J ends were trimmed by 4 bases and 4 bases, with 11 bases remaining between them. Germline lookup yields CDR1 SQVTM and CDR2 ANQGSEA. This CDR3 spans 14 amino acids. For the CDR3, the DNA is TGCAGCGTTGTCTCAGAAACGGGGGCCAACGTCCTGACTTTC. Encoded protein: CSVVSETGANVLTF.

The CDR3 here is CASSDSGTGPDTQYF. The CDR3 DNA reads TGTGCCAGCAGCGATTCCGGGACAGGGCCAGATACGCAGTATTTT. V is TRBV7-3 and J is TRBJ2-3; 9 bases align to TRBD1. V lost 5 bases, J lost 4 bases, and 7 bases stayed unmatched. Germline V gives CDR1 SGHTA, CDR2 FQGTGA. The CDR3 has 15 residues.

The chain employs TRBV5-1 and TRBJ2-3, with D unclear. The germline CDR1 and CDR2 sequences are SGHRS and YFSETQ. The CDR3 extends over 13 amino acids. The V and J ends lost 4 bases and 6 bases respectively, with 12 bases between them. The CDR3 loop is CASSPGSGDTQYF. CDR3 nucleotides: TGCGCCAGCAGCCCAGGTTCCGGCGATACGCAGTATTTT.

In DNA, the CDR3 is TGTGCCTGCCGACTTACTGGAAACACCATATATTTT. This gives the protein CACRLTGNTIYF. The V and J genes are TRBV30 and TRBJ1-3, with no clear D. V shed 6 bases and J shed 2 bases, with 8 bases lying between them. Germline-derived CDR1 and CDR2 are GTSNPN and SVGIG (reference sequence). The CDR3 length is 12 residues.

The chain is built from TRBV7-7 and TRBJ2-2; 8 nucleotides match TRBD2. Germline CDR1 reads SSHAT; CDR2 reads FNYEAQ (reference sequence). CDR3 length: 14 amino acids. Germline trimming cut 11 bases from V and 4 bases from J; bases unmatched to any gene: 9. CDR3 sequence: CAGPGLVGTGELFF. The CDR3 DNA reads TGTGCCGGTCCGGGACTAGTGGGCACCGGGGAGCTGTTTTTT.

CDR3 sequence reads: CASSLYSEKDNQPQHF. The CDR3 bases are TGTGCCAGCAGTTTATACTCTGAAAAGGACAATCAGCCCCAGCATTTT. The gene calls are TRBV27 and TRBJ1-5; D not resolved. Germline V gene lookup returns CDR1 MNHEY and CDR2 SMNVEV (reference sequence). CDR3 length equals 16 residues. Trimming left V 1 base short and J 3 bases short, with 13 bases between.

J is TRBJ2-7 and V is TRBV5-1, with D unresolved. The CDR3 has 12 amino acids. CDR1 is SGHRS, CDR2 YFSETQ, per germline. Deletions cut 1 base from V and 3 bases from J, with 5 bases between. CDR3 region: CASSLSLYEQYF. The CDR3 bases are TGCGCCAGCAGCTTGTCCCTCTACGAGCAGTACTTC.

As regards this clone: The same CDR3 also results from other DNA sequences found in this sample. The chain uses TRBV15 and TRBJ1-2; unclear D gene. Trimming removed 5 bases from V and 2 bases from J, with 6 bases in between. Germline V lookup: CDR1 LNHNV, CDR2 YYDKDF (reference sequence). The CDR3 is 12 residues long. The CDR3 here is CATSRANYGYTF. In nucleotides, the CDR3 is TGTGCCACCAGCCGGGCGAACTATGGCTACACCTTC.

CDR3 coding DNA: TGTGCCTGGAGTAGGAGGAATACTGAAGCTTTCTTT. Translation gives CAWSRRNTEAFF. The rearrangement uses TRBV30 and TRBJ1-1; D remains unclear. Germline V gene data show CDR1 as GTSNPN and CDR2 as SVGIG (reference sequence). V was cut by 2 bases and J by 5 bases, with 9 bases left in between. The CDR3 is made up of 12 amino acids.

Of note for this clone: One junction end disagrees with the germline gene, perhaps due to a read error. This chain joins TRBV5-6 and TRBJ2-7; TRBD2 agrees at 7 bases. CDR3 size: 12 residues. Per germline, CDR1 SGHDT and CDR2 YYEEEE. CDR3 in DNA: TGTGCCAGCAGCTTGTGGGGCGGGAGTAATTTCTTC. Translating it yields CASSLWGGSNFF. Based on the CDR3 plus reference TRBV5-6 and TRBJ2-7, the full variable domain is DAGVTQSPTHLIKTRGQQVTLRCSPKSGHDTVSWYQQALGQGPQFIFQYYEEEERQRGNFPDRFSGHQFPNYSSELNVNALLLGDSALYLCASSLWGGSNFFGPGTRLTVT.

This rearrangement joins TRBV5-1 to TRBJ2-6; D ambiguous. Deletions cut 0 bases from V and 3 bases from J, with 7 bases between. This CDR3 comprises 15 residues. Germline assignment: CDR1 SGHRS and CDR2 YFSETQ. The CDR3 bases are TGCGCCAGCAGCTTGGGAGGTGGTGGGGCCAACGTCCTGACTTTC. It is translated as CASSLGGGGANVLTF.

The CDR3 coding sequence is TGTGCCAGCAGCTTAAATCCCCAGGGGACAAGAGAGACCCAGTACTTC. Translating gives CASSLNPQGTRETQYF. The rearrangement uses TRBV6-6 and TRBJ2-5; possible D gene TRBD1, 6 bases. Germline V CDR1 and CDR2: MNHNY, SVGAGI (reference sequence). CDR3 length: 16 residues. V lost 6 bases to trimming and J lost 4 bases, with 21 bases between them.

This clone was seen a handful of times. The same CDR3 can be traced to other DNA sequences in this sample. The chain joins TRBV27 to TRBJ1-2; 8 bases are shared with TRBD1. From germline, CDR1 is MNHEY and CDR2 SMNVEV (reference sequence). The CDR3 sequence is 13 residues long. Germline trimming cut 3 bases from V and 7 bases from J; bases unmatched to any gene: 4. The CDR3 region is CASSFTGGGGYTF. The CDR3 DNA follows: TGTGCCAGCAGTTTCACAGGGGGGGGTGGCTACACCTTC.

Remarks on this clone: This specimen includes other DNA sequences encoding the same CDR3. V and J are TRBV30 and TRBJ1-1, with D possibly matching TRBD1 (6 bases). Germline-derived CDR1 and CDR2 are GTSNPN and SVGIG (reference sequence). V was clipped by 0 bases and J by 4 bases, with 9 bases between them. The CDR3 extends over 13 amino acids. Here the CDR3 DNA reads TGTGCCTGGAGTGTAGGGGGGGGCACTGAAGCTTTCTTT. This codes for CAWSVGGGTEAFF.

The chain has TRBV5-1 and TRBJ2-7; TRBD2 matches at 7 bases. The V gene's germline CDR1 is SGHRS and CDR2 YFSETQ. CDR3 length equals 15 residues. V lost 4 bases, J lost 0 bases, and 7 bases stayed unmatched. The CDR3 nucleotides are TGCGCCAGCAGCCCCGGTGGGGGGGACTCCTACGAGCAGTACTTC. Translated, it gives CASSPGGGDSYEQYF.

Here the CDR3 DNA reads TGTGCCAGCAGCCCCCCTCCGGGACAACCGAACACCGGGGAGCTGTTTTTT. Translation gives CASSPPPGQPNTGELFF. V is TRBV5-6 and J is TRBJ2-2; maybe TRBD1 (6 bases). The length of the CDR3 is 17 residues. Trimming took 4 bases from V and 0 from J, leaving 16 bases between them. Germline assignment: CDR1 SGHDT and CDR2 YYEEEE. Supplemented by reference TRBV5-6 and TRBJ2-2, the full variable domain reads DAGVTQSPTHLIKTRGQQVTLRCSPKSGHDTVSWYQQALGQGPQFIFQYYEEEERQRGNFPDRFSGHQFPNYSSELNVNALLLGDSALYLCASSPPPGQPNTGELFFGEGSRLTVL.

CDR3 nucleotides: TGTGCCTGGAGTGTCCGAGGACCCAACTATGGCTACACCTTC. Translation gives CAWSVRGPNYGYTF. The rearrangement joins TRBV30 to TRBJ1-2, with no clear D. The CDR3 contains 14 residues. V gave up 0 bases and J gave up 2 bases, with 10 bases separating them. Germline V gives CDR1 GTSNPN, CDR2 SVGIG (reference sequence). The full variable domain, in which reference TRBV30 and TRBJ1-2 provide the parts outside the CDR3, is SQTIHQWPATLVQPVGSPLSLECTVEGTSNPNLYWYRQAAGRGLQLLFYSVGIGQISSEVPQNLSASRPQDRQFILSSKKLLLSDSGFYLCAWSVRGPNYGYTFGSGTRLTVV.

The chain is built from TRBV29-1 and TRBJ2-1; no reliable D call. V lost 3 bases, J lost 8 bases, and 14 bases lay in between. The germline gives CDR1 SQVTM, CDR2 ANQGSEA. This CDR3 is built from 13 residues. Written as DNA, the CDR3 is TGCAGCGTTGATACCGGGTATGCGGATGAGCAGTTCTTC. Translated: CSVDTGYADEQFF.

The chain has TRBV29-1 and TRBJ2-7; D unclear. This CDR3 region has 15 residues. Trimming removed 5 bases from V and 2 bases from J, with 19 bases in between. Germline assignment: CDR1 SQVTM and CDR2 ANQGSEA. CDR3 sequence (DNA): TGCAGCGTTTCCCAGTCGGGCTATGGCACCTACGAGCAGTACTTC. Translated, it gives CSVSQSGYGTYEQYF.

The chain carries TRBV15 and TRBJ1-5; D gene unclear. The germline gives CDR1 LNHNV, CDR2 YYDKDF (reference sequence). This CDR3 region has 14 residues. V shed 0 bases and J shed 3 bases, with 6 bases lying between them. For the CDR3, the DNA is TGTGCCACCAGCAGAGAGGACTACAATCAGCCCCAGCATTTT. Translating gives CATSREDYNQPQHF.

This sequence joins TRBV29-1 and TRBJ1-2, with D maybe TRBD1 (6 bases). Germline assignment: CDR1 SQVTM and CDR2 ANQGSEA. Trimming left V 1 base short and J 8 bases short, with 11 bases between. This CDR3 has 12 residues. CDR3 protein: CSVEGTAKGYTF. Written as DNA, the CDR3 is TGCAGCGTTGAAGGGACAGCTAAAGGCTACACCTTC.